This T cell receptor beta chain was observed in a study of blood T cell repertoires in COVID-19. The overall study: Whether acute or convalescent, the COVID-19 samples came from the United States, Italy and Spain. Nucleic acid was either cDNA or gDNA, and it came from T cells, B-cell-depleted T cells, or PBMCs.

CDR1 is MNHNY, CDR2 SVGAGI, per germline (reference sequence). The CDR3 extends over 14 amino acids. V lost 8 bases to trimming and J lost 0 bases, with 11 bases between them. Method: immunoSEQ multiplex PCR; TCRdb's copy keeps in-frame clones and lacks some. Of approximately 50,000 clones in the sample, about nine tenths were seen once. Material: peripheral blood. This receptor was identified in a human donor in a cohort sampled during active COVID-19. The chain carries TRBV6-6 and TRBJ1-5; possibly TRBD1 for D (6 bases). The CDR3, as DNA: TGTGCCAGCTCTGGGACATATAGCAATCAGCCCCAGCATTTT. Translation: CASSGTYSNQPQHF.